Included here is one TCR beta chain sequence, with context. Its antigen remains unidentified. The data are from a study of blood T cells in healthy people across ages. Whole-study results and caveats: CMV status of donors was unknown, possibly confounding expanded clonotype changes. Age showed a roughly linear inverse relationship with TCR beta diversity per million T cells.

Using a J-beta primer mix together with a sample-barcoded 5' primer, a second PCR was run for 7 to 11 cycles. Every sample produced at least 2.5 million CDR3-containing paired-end reads. TCRdb ran MiXCR on the 5' RACE reads and lists one entry per CDR3 protein. The sample holds 1.5 million to 2 million distinct CDR3 sequences, 40% to 55% seen once. The CDR3 is made up of 17 amino acids. V was clipped by 0 bases and J by 5 bases; unmatched bases: 11. Germline CDR1 and CDR2: MNHEY and SVGEGT. This TCR derives from a middle-aged woman in good health. This chain links TRBV6-2 or TRBV6-3 with TRBJ1-1; 8 bases fit TRBD1. The source material was blood. The CDR3 sequence: CASSYSGTGARGTEAFF. CDR3 DNA sequence: TGTGCCAGCAGTTACTCTGGGACAGGCGCACGGGGAACTGAAGCTTTCTTT.